The sequence of this T cell receptor beta chain was determined in a study of blood T cell repertoires in COVID-19 (dated by TCRdb to the early 2020s). A note on the overall study: Samples covering the acute and convalescent phases of COVID-19 were provided by collaborators in the United States, Italy and Spain. The repertoires were made available in a free public database intended to serve as a resource for research on the immune response to SARS-CoV-2. The samples were drawn from two sources: the first 160 participants of the ongoing ImmuneRACE study, and some 1,300 subjects contributed by 6 global collaborators. Deeply sampled blood TCRbeta repertoires from subjects exposed to, actively infected with, or recovered from COVID-19 were included in the dataset. The material from the prospective study consisted of cDNA or gDNA derived from T cells, B-cell-depleted T cells, or PBMCs. The sample metadata nearly always contained a de-identified subject ID, COVID-19 status, age in years and sex. Where HLA class I and class II types were available, the types were taken from metadata supplied by the sample provider, not from assay-based typing. The paper as a whole reports these results and caveats: How much clinical and demographic metadata was included differed by source and by participant, and the metadata was provided uncurated.

For this clone: Its antigen target is currently unknown. The sample holds no much larger clone one base away, and base qualities are not on file.

Whole blood was collected in K2EDTA tubes by collaborating institutions according to the institutions' own protocols. For TCRbeta analysis, collaborator samples were shipped as frozen whole blood, as isolated PBMCs, or as DNA extracted from either sample type. TCRbeta CDR3 regions were amplified from genomic DNA by means of the immunoSEQ Assay, a bias-controlled multiplex PCR. The study's own analysis went as follows. Within the assay, amplification of reference gene primers was used to estimate how many nucleated cells each sample contained. Sequence reads were collapsed and filtered to measure the absolute abundance of every unique TCRbeta CDR3 rearrangement. For each sample, productive Simpson clonality was calculated as the square root of Simpson's diversity index across productive rearrangements. As stored in TCRdb, this immuneACCESS dataset retains in-frame rearrangements with V and J assigned. A fraction of the clones does not appear; measured against another copy, unresolved V genes explain less than half of the discrepancy, and the remainder lacks a known reason. The V and J calls and clone size were taken over from that table, and D and trimming were inferred from the DNA. This sample holds around 64,000 clones; roughly 87% were observed only once. The ten largest clones represent around 5.5% of the sample.

At the junction V is shortened by 7 bases and J by 3 bases, with 13 bases in between. From cysteine to phenylalanine, the CDR3 is 14 amino acids long. Kept here is only the CDR3 DNA, which spans 42 bases and is read in frame from base 1. The germline V gene (reference sequence) gives CDR1 as LGHDT and CDR2 as YNNKEL. This sequence was found in a man aged 80 or over in a cohort sampled during active COVID-19. Sequenced: peripheral blood. Recombination joined TRBV3-1 (or the pseudogene TRBV3-2) with TRBJ2-1, and the D gene may be TRBD2, 7 bases matching. The bases read TGTGCCAGCAAGGGGGGCGGGAGCTACAATGAGCAGTTCTTC. Translation gives CASKGGGSYNEQFF.